This T cell receptor beta chain was sequenced in a study of beta chain features in type 1 diabetes. Study-wide findings and caveats: PCR could preferentially amplify shorter templates, alike in patients and controls. Patients with Type 1 diabetes showed moderately but significantly shorter TCRB CDR3s in all four CD4+ subsets.

This clone has more than one count but fewer than ten. Antigen: not known. V was pared by 2 bases and J by 7 bases, with 10 bases of the junction left unmatched. CDR1 is SGHTA, CDR2 FQGNSA, per germline. CDR3 length: 16 amino acids. The investigators reverse transcribed all of the isolated RNA, so they sequenced expressed TCRB transcripts. TCRdb's copy holds only in-frame clones and misses some; the assay was immunoSEQ multiplex PCR. The top ten clones hold around 0.12% of a sample with around 600,000 clones, around 12% of them seen once. The rearrangement joins TRBV7-2 to TRBJ2-1, with 8 positions matching TRBD1. The receptor was isolated from a man aged 25 to 40 with type 1 diabetes. The sample was naive CD4+ T cells from blood. Here the CDR3 DNA reads TGTGCCAGCAGCTTAAAGGCAGGGGGCTTTGAGAATGAGCAGTTCTTC. As protein: CASSLKAGGFENEQFF.